This T cell receptor (beta chain) came from a study of OX40 agonist ivuxolimab in advanced cancers. Exclusion applied to patients with autoimmune disease history or systemic immunosuppression. The CDR3 is 16 residues long. Germline V CDR1 and CDR2: ENHRY, SYGVKD. V lost 9 bases and J lost 1; bases outside the gene matches: 5. This table comes from immunoSEQ multiplex PCR, and its TCRdb copy is limited to in-frame clones, with some not included. The table includes 67,000 or so clones, approximately 89% detected once. The chain is built from TRBV10-3 and TRBJ2-3, with 15 nucleotides matching TRBD2. The sequence was obtained from an adult with an advanced solid tumor such as melanoma, head and neck, liver or kidney cancer. The starting material was CD4+ or CD8+ T cells sorted from blood, obtained in a trial of the OX40 agonist ivuxolimab. CDR3 sequence reads: CAIGTSGGFGTDTQYF. Written as DNA, the CDR3 is TGTGCCATAGGGACTAGCGGGGGGTTTGGCACAGATACGCAGTATTTT.